The 32 T cell receptor beta chains in this list originate from one sample, sequenced in a study of CD8+ T cells in alopecia areata listed by TCRdb under 2018. The receptor library was made with the immunoSEQ multiplex PCR assay. RNA was extracted from all samples and reverse transcribed into cDNA as template for TCR sequencing. In its TCRdb copy, this immuneACCESS table keeps in-frame sequences only and misses some clones. Where compared with another copy, unresolved V genes explain less than half of these, and the others have no known cause. This sample lists around 100,000 clones; under 90% were detected once. The ten largest clones take up over 8.5% of the sample. The treatment or condition label for this specimen denotes: oral pan-JAK inhibitor, 5-10 mg twice daily. The source material was CD8+ T cells sorted from blood, sampled between weeks 30 and 35, from a patient treated with tofacitinib. Every receptor here comes from a human donor with alopecia areata.

This chain joins TRBV30 and TRBJ2-3, with D uncertain. CDR3 length: 12 amino acids. Germline assignment: CDR1 GTSNPN and CDR2 SVGIG (reference sequence). V was cut by 8 bases and J by 5 bases, with 14 bases left in between. The CDR3 protein is CALEPAGDTQYF. CDR3 DNA sequence: TGTGCCCTTGAACCAGCTGGAGATACGCAGTATTTT. The full variable domain, rest sourced from reference TRBV30 and TRBJ2-3, is SQTIHQWPATLVQPVGSPLSLECTVEGTSNPNLYWYRQAAGRGLQLLFYSVGIGQISSEVPQNLSASRPQDRQFILSSKKLLLSDSGFYLCALEPAGDTQYFGPGTRLTVL.

The rearrangement links TRBV27 to TRBJ2-7; D perhaps matches TRBD2 (6 bases). The V gene lost 2 bases and the J gene lost 0 bases, with 8 bases spanning the gap. The CDR3 has 14 residues. CDR1 and CDR2 (germline): MNHEY, SMNVEV (reference sequence). In DNA form, the CDR3 reads TGTGCCAGCAGTTTAGCGGGGATCTCCTACGAGCAGTACTTC. Translated, it gives CASSLAGISYEQYF.

This clone appeared once. The V call is TRBV11-2, the J call TRBJ1-2; D uncertain. V shed 0 bases and J shed 2 bases, with 13 bases lying between them. CDR1 is SGHAT and CDR2 is FQNNGV in the germline V gene. CDR3 size: 16 residues. In nucleotides, the CDR3 is TGTGCCAGCAGCTTAGATACTTTCGGACTGAACTATGGCTACACCTTC. Amino acid sequence: CASSLDTFGLNYGYTF.

The chain links TRBV14 to TRBJ2-4; 7 bases match TRBD1. V was clipped by 4 bases and J by 13 bases; unmatched bases: 7. The CDR3 spans 12 residues. Germline CDR1 SGHDN, CDR2 FVKESK. CDR3 bases: TGTGCCAGCAGCCTTGACAGGGCCCTGCAGTACTTC. This codes for CASSLDRALQYF.

This chain links TRBV6-5 with TRBJ2-2; 7 bases are shared with TRBD2. The V gene end was trimmed by 0 bases and the J gene end by 2 bases; junction bases not matched to a gene: 3. Germline CDR1 is MNHEY and CDR2 is SVGAGI. There are 16 residues in the CDR3. Here the CDR3 DNA reads TGTGCCAGCAGTTACTCGACTAGCTTCAACACCGGGGAGCTGTTTTTT. Amino acid sequence: CASSYSTSFNTGELFF.

This clone has a single count. V usage is TRBV15 and J usage is TRBJ2-7, with 8 bases lining up with TRBD1. The CDR3 covers 15 residues. Trimming at V came to 2 bases and at J to 4 bases, leaving 7 bases not matched to a gene. Germline lookup yields CDR1 LNHNV and CDR2 YYDKDF (reference sequence). CDR3 in amino acids: CATSRRQGHGYEQYF. DNA for the CDR3: TGTGCCACCAGCAGAAGACAGGGGCACGGATACGAGCAGTACTTC.

To note about this clone: This could be a read error, since a much larger clone is one nucleotide away. The rearrangement links TRBV7-8 to TRBJ2-3; D remains ambiguous. CDR1 SGHVS and CDR2 FQNEAQ come from the germline V gene. This CDR3 comprises 11 residues. V was cut by 4 bases and J by 2 bases, with 1 base left in between. The CDR3 loop is CASSYTDTQYF. DNA for the CDR3: TGTGCCAGCAGCTACACAGATACGCAGTATTTT.

This chain connects TRBV5-4 to TRBJ2-5; TRBD2 matches at 8 bases. The CDR3 is made up of 14 amino acids. Trimming cost V 2 bases and J 3 bases; bases outside gene matches: 3. CDR1 and CDR2 (germline): SGHNT, YYREEE (reference sequence). CDR3 protein: CASSFGGAEETQYF. In nucleotides, the CDR3 is TGTGCCAGCAGCTTCGGGGGGGCAGAAGAGACCCAGTACTTC.

This rearrangement joins TRBV5-4 to TRBJ2-1, with D unresolved. Trimming cost V 7 bases and J 0 bases, with 8 bases left between them. The CDR3 runs 13 residues. Germline V CDR1 and CDR2: SGHNT, YYREEE (reference sequence). CDR3 in amino acids: CASGLSSYNEQFF. The CDR3 bases are TGTGCCAGCGGGTTAAGCTCCTACAATGAGCAGTTCTTC. The whole variable domain, filled in from reference TRBV5-4 and TRBJ2-1, reads ETGVTQSPTHLIKTRGQQVTLRCSSQSGHNTVSWYQQALGQGPQFIFQYYREEENGRGNFPPRFSGLQFPNYSSELNVNALELDDSALYLCASGLSSYNEQFFGPGTRLTVL.

This clone has only one observation. The rearrangement links TRBV27 to TRBJ2-1, with TRBD1 identical over 9 bases. V lost 8 bases to trimming and J lost 6 bases; unmatched junction nucleotides: 8. The CDR3 is made up of 14 amino acids. CDR1 and CDR2 (germline): MNHEY, SMNVEV (reference sequence). This CDR3 is CASGPGQGSNEQFF. The CDR3 bases are TGTGCCAGCGGACCGGGACAGGGTAGCAATGAGCAGTTCTTC.

V usage is TRBV7-9 and J usage is TRBJ2-3, with no clear D. The V and J ends lost 5 bases and 1 base respectively, with 4 bases between them. Germline V lookup: CDR1 SEHNR, CDR2 FQNEAQ (reference sequence). The CDR3 has 12 residues. The CDR3 sequence: CASSPRTDTQYF. CDR3 bases: TGTGCCAGCAGCCCCCGCACAGATACGCAGTATTTT.

The chain employs TRBV5-1 and TRBJ2-3; D is unclear. Germline CDR1 and CDR2: SGHRS and YFSETQ. V lost 0 bases and J 3 bases, leaving 17 bases between the germline ends. This CDR3 region has 17 residues. The CDR3 region has the DNA TGCGCCAGCAGCTTGGATCCCGATACGTGGGGAACAGATACGCAGTATTTT. Translated: CASSLDPDTWGTDTQYF.

This chain connects TRBV30 to TRBJ2-3, with D unresolved. From germline, CDR1 is GTSNPN and CDR2 SVGIG (reference sequence). This CDR3 spans 12 amino acids. V was trimmed by 1 base and J by 4 bases, leaving 6 bases between them. This chain's CDR3 is CAWSERADTQYF. The CDR3 DNA is TGTGCCTGGAGTGAGAGAGCAGATACGCAGTATTTT. The whole variable domain, filled in from reference TRBV30 and TRBJ2-3, reads SQTIHQWPATLVQPVGSPLSLECTVEGTSNPNLYWYRQAAGRGLQLLFYSVGIGQISSEVPQNLSASRPQDRQFILSSKKLLLSDSGFYLCAWSERADTQYFGPGTRLTVL.

The chain uses TRBV14 and TRBJ2-7, with 10 bases aligning to TRBD1. The CDR3 sequence is 15 residues long. CDR1 SGHDN and CDR2 FVKESK come from the germline V gene. The V gene end was trimmed by 0 bases and the J gene end by 4 bases; junction bases not matched to a gene: 3. CDR3 sequence reads: CASSQETGGGYEQYF. CDR3 sequence (DNA): TGTGCCAGCAGCCAAGAGACAGGGGGCGGTTACGAGCAGTACTTC.

This chain connects TRBV29-1 to TRBJ1-2, with a weak D call TRBD1 (6 bases). The CDR3 has 12 residues. Trimming took off 2 bases at V and 6 bases at J, with 10 bases between the two ends. Germline V gene sequence: CDR1 SQVTM, CDR2 ANQGSEA. The CDR3, as DNA: TGCAGCGTTGAAACAGGGTTGCATGGCTACACCTTC. It translates to CSVETGLHGYTF. Together with reference TRBV29-1 and TRBJ1-2, the CDR3 gives the full variable domain: SAVISQKPSRDICQRGTSLTIQCQVDSQVTMMFWYRQQPGQSLTLIATANQGSEATYESGFVIDKFPISRPNLTFSTLTVSNMSPEDSSIYLCSVETGLHGYTFGSGTRLTVV.

This chain uses TRBV4-1 with TRBJ1-1; TRBD1 agrees at 7 bases. CDR3 size: 14 residues. Germline lookup yields CDR1 MGHRA and CDR2 YSYEKL. J gave up 5 bases and V 5 bases, and 8 bases lay outside the gene matches. CDR3 coding DNA: TGCGCCAGCAGCGAAGCAGGGGGTGAAACTGAAGCTTTCTTT. Protein product: CASSEAGGETEAFF.

V is TRBV5-1 and J is TRBJ2-1; TRBD1 matches at 7 bases. The CDR3 is 14 amino acids. V was pared by 3 bases and J by 5 bases, with 5 bases of the junction left unmatched. Per the germline V gene, CDR1 is SGHRS and CDR2 is YFSETQ. The CDR3 loop reads CASSWPTGNNEQFF. The CDR3 DNA sequence: TGCGCCAGCAGCTGGCCGACAGGGAACAATGAGCAGTTCTTC.

The chain links TRBV9 to TRBJ2-2; TRBD2 aligns across 10 bases. The CDR3 spans 16 residues. V lost 2 bases to trimming and J lost 7 bases; unmatched junction nucleotides: 8. The germline V gene encodes CDR1 SGDLS and CDR2 YYNGEE. The CDR3 DNA follows: TGTGCCAGCAGCGTTAGAGCGGGGGGGCAAATCGGGGAGCTGTTTTTT. This encodes CASSVRAGGQIGELFF.

This rearrangement joins TRBV19 to TRBJ1-5; 8 positions agree with TRBD1. The CDR3 has 15 residues. The germline CDR1 and CDR2 sequences are LNHDA and SQIVND (reference sequence). Germline trimming cut 6 bases from V and 0 bases from J; bases unmatched to any gene: 4. The chain's CDR3 is CASRMGQVSNQPQHF. The CDR3 nucleotides read TGTGCCAGTAGAATGGGACAGGTTAGCAATCAGCCCCAGCATTTT.

The V gene is TRBV4-1, the J gene TRBJ2-1; the match to TRBD1 covers 9 bases. V shed 5 bases and J 7 bases; nucleotides not matched to a gene: 6. CDR1 MGHRA and CDR2 YSYEKL come from the germline V gene. The CDR3 runs to 14 residues. This CDR3 is CASSGQGLRNEQFF. The CDR3 nucleotides are TGCGCCAGCAGCGGACAGGGGTTAAGGAATGAGCAGTTCTTC.

The chain couples TRBV7-9 to TRBJ2-5; weak D call: TRBD1 (6 bases). With the DNA end fitting TRBJ2-7 better, the J assignment may be wrong. Looked up from germline, CDR1 is SEHNR and CDR2 is FQNEAQ (reference sequence). The CDR3 runs 16 residues. The CDR3 DNA reads TGTGCCAGCAGCTTTCCTCCCCAGGGGACCCCCTACGAGCAGTACTTC. It codes for CASSFPPQGTPYEQYF.

The J gene is TRBJ2-7, the V gene TRBV5-4; the D call may be TRBD1 or TRBD2 (6 bases each). Germline CDR1 SGHNT, CDR2 YYREEE (reference sequence). The CDR3 runs 14 residues. The V end lost 0 bases, the J end lost 6 bases, and 13 bases lay between the germline ends. CDR3 loop: CASSLAVGGGEQYF. In nucleotides, the CDR3 is TGTGCCAGCAGCTTGGCAGTCGGGGGCGGCGAGCAGTACTTC.

The chain links TRBV7-9 to TRBJ2-7, with 9 bases lining up with TRBD1. J gave up 3 bases and V 5 bases, and 8 bases lay outside the gene matches. Germline loops: CDR1 SEHNR, CDR2 FQNEAQ (reference sequence). This CDR3 comprises 15 residues. The CDR3 loop is CASSPYGTGLYEQYF. CDR3 sequence (DNA): TGTGCCAGCAGCCCTTACGGGACAGGGCTCTACGAGCAGTACTTC.

CDR3 sequence: CASSVDPAGGIYEQYF. CDR3 bases: TGTGCCAGCAGCGTAGATCCGGCGGGAGGGATCTACGAGCAGTACTTC. The chain combines TRBV9 with TRBJ2-7; 9 positions match TRBD2. CDR1 and CDR2 from the germline V gene are SGDLS and YYNGEE. With 0 bases clipped from V and 3 bases from J, the junction kept 7 bases outside the gene matches. This CDR3 is 16 amino acids long.

The rearrangement joins TRBV15 to TRBJ1-2, with D uncertain. Germline V CDR1 and CDR2: LNHNV, YYDKDF (reference sequence). The CDR3 contains 15 residues. V shed 0 bases and J shed 4 bases, with 12 bases lying between them. In nucleotides, the CDR3 is TGTGCCACCAGCAGAGACTTAGAGCCCCCCTATGGCTACACCTTC. It specifies CATSRDLEPPYGYTF. The variable domain in full, completed from reference TRBV15 and TRBJ1-2, reads DAMVIQNPRYQVTQFGKPVTLSCSQTLNHNVMYWYQQKSSQAPKLLFHYYDKDFNNEADTPDNFQSRRPNTSFCFLDIRSPGLGDTAMYLCATSRDLEPPYGYTFGSGTRLTVV.

This rearrangement joins TRBV28 to TRBJ2-3; D may match TRBD1 or TRBD2 (5 bases each). The CDR3 runs to 18 residues. CDR1 is MDHEN and CDR2 is SYDVKM in the germline V gene. With 3 bases removed from V and 1 base from J, the gap between germline ends came to 20 bases. CDR3 in amino acids: CASSFPPRDGLRTDTQYF. The CDR3, as DNA: TGTGCCAGCAGTTTCCCGCCCAGGGACGGTTTGCGCACAGATACGCAGTATTTT. The full variable domain, in which reference TRBV28 and TRBJ2-3 provide the parts outside the CDR3, is DVKVTQSSRYLVKRTGEKVFLECVQDMDHENMFWYRQDPGLGLRLIYFSYDVKMKEKGDIPEGYSVSREKKERFSLILESASTNQTSMYLCASSFPPRDGLRTDTQYFGPGTRLTVL.

V is TRBV30 and J is TRBJ2-7, with TRBD1 identical over 12 bases. The germline V gene encodes CDR1 GTSNPN and CDR2 SVGIG (reference sequence). Losses at the gene ends were 3 bases for V and 5 bases for J; bases not matched to a gene: 8. The CDR3 covers 15 residues. The CDR3 here is CAWSPGQGARHEQYF. As DNA, the CDR3 is TGTGCCTGGAGCCCGGGACAGGGGGCTCGCCACGAGCAGTACTTC.

CDR3 in DNA: TGCAGCCGGCCGGAATCCCCCTCTGGAAACACCATATATTTT. Its protein product is CSRPESPSGNTIYF. The gene calls are TRBV29-1 and TRBJ1-3, with D unresolved. The CDR3 spans 14 residues. Trimming removed 8 bases at V and 0 bases at J, with 14 bases between. Germline loops: CDR1 SQVTM, CDR2 ANQGSEA.

J is TRBJ1-1 and V is TRBV13; no firm D call. The CDR3 runs to 13 residues. Looked up from germline, CDR1 is PRHDT and CDR2 is FYEKMQ (reference sequence). V gave up 5 bases and J gave up 5 bases, with 12 bases separating them. As DNA, the CDR3 is TGTGCCAGCAGCCGTGCGGACCGGACTGAAGCTTTCTTT. Its protein is CASSRADRTEAFF.

This chain connects TRBV6-5 to TRBJ1-4; 7 bases match TRBD1. V lost 7 bases and J lost 5; bases outside the gene matches: 4. The CDR3 contains 13 residues. Germline V gene lookup returns CDR1 MNHEY and CDR2 SVGAGI. In DNA, the CDR3 is TGTGCCAGCATGGGGACAGACAATGAAAAACTGTTTTTT. Translation gives CASMGTDNEKLFF.

Comment on this clone: A read error may produce the germline difference seen at one junction end. The V and J genes are TRBV7-8 and TRBJ1-1, with D unresolved. This CDR3 contains 16 residues. Germline lookup yields CDR1 SGHVS and CDR2 FQNEAQ. CDR3 in amino acids: CASTLSGPPLNTEAFF. As DNA, the CDR3 is TGTGCCAGCACCTTAAGCGGGCCCCCCTTGAACACTGAAGCTTTCTTT. The full variable domain, completed using reference TRBV7-8 and TRBJ1-1, is GAGVSQSPRYKVAKRGQDVALRCDPISGHVSLFWYQQALGQGPEFLTYFQNEAQLDKSGLPSDRFFAERPEGSVSTLKIQRTQQEDSAVYLCASTLSGPPLNTEAFFGQGTRLTVV.

This chain links TRBV5-1 with TRBJ2-6; no clear D. V was trimmed by 7 bases and J by 0 bases, leaving 5 bases between them. Germline V lookup: CDR1 SGHRS, CDR2 YFSETQ. The CDR3 spans 13 residues. The CDR3 DNA follows: TGCGCCAGCCAAGACTCTGGGGCCAACGTCCTGACTTTC. Its protein is CASQDSGANVLTF.